This paragraph reports one T cell receptor (beta chain). This entry comes from a study of blood T cell repertoires in COVID-19. At the level of the study: Whether acute or convalescent, the COVID-19 samples came from the United States, Italy and Spain.

V trimming: 2 bases; J trimming: 4 bases; junction bases outside the gene matches: 5. The CDR3 consists of 15 residues. Germline V gene data show CDR1 as SNHLY and CDR2 as FYNNEI. TCRdb keeps only in-frame clones here, not all; method: immunoSEQ multiplex PCR. Seen here are over 150,000 clones, roughly 85% observed once, and the top ten hold around 9.5%. Recovery among Cohort 3 donors was established by two negative PCRs, clearance, or symptom resolution. This clonotype was obtained from a woman under 30 who had recovered from COVID-19. Sequenced sample: PBMCs or T cells enriched from blood (not recorded which). V and J are TRBV2 and TRBJ2-5, with TRBD2 identical over 9 bases. The CDR3 region is CASSEILAGLETQYF. The CDR3 DNA is TGTGCCAGCAGTGAAATCCTAGCGGGATTAGAGACCCAGTACTTC. The full variable domain, completed using reference TRBV2 and TRBJ2-5, is EPEVTQTPSHQVTQMGQEVILRCVPISNHLYFYWYRQILGQKVEFLVSFYNNEISEKSEIFDDQFSVERPDGSNFTLKIRSTKLEDSAMYFCASSEILAGLETQYFGPGTRLLVL.